This T cell receptor (beta chain) derives from a study of B cell selection in AIRE deficiency. Concerning this clone: Its antigen is still unknown.

V lost 3 bases to trimming and J lost 7 bases, with 12 bases between them. The CDR3 length is 13 residues. Germline CDR1 is SGHRS and CDR2 is YFSETQ. Regulatory T cells were sorted as CD4+CD25hiCD127low/negative. Control samples were from healthy, unrelated donors. Study results and limitations: Of 3657 shared Treg TCRbeta sequences, around 31% were healthy-donor-only and 9.3% patient-only. Only TCRbeta was sequenced; 35% to 40% of shared healthy Treg sequences appeared in Tconv. In TCRBV usage, CDR3 length and diversity, patient Tconv and Treg cells matched healthy donors.

Assay used: immunoSEQ multiplex PCR; TCRdb lists only in-frame clones, some missing. The sample includes about 18,000 clones, about 92% of them seen just once. The specimen was CD4+CD25+ Tregs sorted from PBMCs. The chain uses TRBV5-1 and TRBJ2-3; TRBD2 is a possible D gene (6 bases). The TCR originated in a human donor in good health. CDR3 sequence reads: CASSWRDRNTQYF. CDR3 DNA: TGCGCCAGCAGCTGGAGGGACCGGAATACGCAGTATTTT.